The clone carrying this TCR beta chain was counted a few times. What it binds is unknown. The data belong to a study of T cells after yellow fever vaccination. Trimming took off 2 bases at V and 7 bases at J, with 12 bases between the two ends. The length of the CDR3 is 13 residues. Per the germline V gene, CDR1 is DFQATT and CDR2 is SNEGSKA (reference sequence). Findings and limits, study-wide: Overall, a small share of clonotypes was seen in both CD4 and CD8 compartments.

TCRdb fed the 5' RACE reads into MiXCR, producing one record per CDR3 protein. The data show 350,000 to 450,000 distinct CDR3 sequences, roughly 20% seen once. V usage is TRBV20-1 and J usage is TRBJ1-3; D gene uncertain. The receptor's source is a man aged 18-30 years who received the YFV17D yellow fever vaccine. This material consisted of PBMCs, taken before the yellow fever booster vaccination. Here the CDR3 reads CSARFGSINTIYF. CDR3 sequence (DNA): TGCAGTGCTAGATTTGGCAGTATTAACACCATATATTTT.